This T cell receptor beta chain stems from a study of cytomegalovirus exposure and HLA in healthy donors. 60 Vbeta and 13 Jbeta primers were used in PCR. Clones were sequenced by immunoSEQ multiplex PCR, and TCRdb holds only the in-frame ones, with some missing. This table holds about 130,000 clones, about 70% found once. Worth noting for this clone: Its cognate antigen is unknown.

The CDR3 is made up of 16 amino acids. The germline CDR1 and CDR2 sequences are SGHRS and YFSETQ. The V and J ends lost 4 bases and 3 bases, in that order; junction bases with no gene match: 5. Study-wide points: The authors assumed roughly uniform sequencing depth across donors for presence/absence analyses. As was reported, the HLA-A and HLA-B alleles of most subjects were accurately predicted from TCR beta sequences. In a later analysis, a missense DCLRE1C variant was linked to TCR beta V- and J-gene trimming. Most TCRs appeared rarely, but some public TCRs recurred in many donors.

This sequence originates from a male donor in good health and CMV-seronegative. The material sequenced was PBMCs. The chain uses TRBV5-1 and TRBJ1-3, with TRBD1 identical over 12 bases. The CDR3 sequence is CASSPGTGGDGNTIYF. CDR3 nucleotide sequence: TGCGCCAGCAGCCCTGGGACAGGGGGCGATGGAAACACCATATATTTT.